Below, 25 T cell receptor beta chains from the same sample are listed, as sequenced in a study of control samples from healthy donors and cancer patients. The table came from immunoSEQ multiplex PCR; TCRdb's copy has only in-frame clones and leaves some out. Seen here are tens of thousands of clones, 85% to 95% observed once, and the top ten hold about a quarter. Sequencing was done on a sample of PBMCs. The source of these receptors is a woman between 45 and 60 years old with head and neck cancer.

This chain links TRBV5-1 with TRBJ2-5; D not certain. The CDR3 is 15 amino acids. Germline lookup yields CDR1 SGHRS and CDR2 YFSETQ. V was trimmed by 6 bases and J by 1 base, leaving 16 bases between them. The CDR3 region has the DNA TGCGCCAGCACCTTAGGGCCATCATTCCAAGAGACCCAGTACTTC. Translating it yields CASTLGPSFQETQYF.

V usage is TRBV9 and J usage is TRBJ2-1; 10 bases agree with TRBD2. This CDR3 spans 16 amino acids. The V and J ends lost 4 bases and 5 bases, in that order; junction bases with no gene match: 9. CDR1 is SGDLS and CDR2 is YYNGEE in the germline V gene. CDR3 loop: CASSPKGGTSDNEQFF. The DNA for the CDR3 is TGTGCCAGCAGCCCCAAAGGTGGGACTAGCGACAATGAGCAGTTCTTC.

This sequence joins TRBV4-3 and TRBJ2-6, with D hard to call. The germline gives CDR1 LGHNA, CDR2 YSLEER. The CDR3 covers 17 residues. V lost 0 bases and J 2 bases, leaving 11 bases between the germline ends. The CDR3 is CASSQDSLQAGANVLTF. CDR3 sequence (DNA): TGCGCCAGCAGCCAAGATAGTTTGCAGGCTGGGGCCAACGTCCTGACTTTC.

This clone was detected once. The chain links TRBV2 to TRBJ1-5, with D hard to call. This CDR3 spans 14 amino acids. Trimming cost V 6 bases and J 0 bases, with 9 bases left between them. Germline V CDR1 and CDR2: SNHLY, FYNNEI. CDR3: CASRGGYSNQPQHF. As DNA, the CDR3 is TGTGCCAGCAGGGGAGGATATAGCAATCAGCCCCAGCATTTT.

This clone has a single count. This chain joins TRBV19 and TRBJ1-2; TRBD1 is a possible D gene (5 bases). This CDR3 comprises 17 residues. Trimming took off 7 bases at V and 6 bases at J, with 27 bases between the two ends. CDR1 is LNHDA and CDR2 is SQIVND in the germline V gene (reference sequence). DNA for the CDR3: TGTGCCAGTAACCTAGAGGCCCTGGGACCCGGTGGCGATGGCTACACCTTC. Its protein is CASNLEALGPGGDGYTF.

The chain is built from TRBV19 and TRBJ1-1; D is possibly TRBD1 (6 bases). V was pared by 5 bases and J by 6 bases, with 16 bases between. Germline assignment: CDR1 LNHDA and CDR2 SQIVND (reference sequence). This CDR3 has 14 amino acids. Written as DNA, the CDR3 is TGTGCCAGTAGTCCCGCCTACAGGGTGCCTGAAGCTTTCTTT. This codes for CASSPAYRVPEAFF.

The chain employs TRBV9 and TRBJ2-6; a possible D gene is TRBD2 (5 bases). The CDR3 has 15 amino acids. Germline V gene sequence: CDR1 SGDLS, CDR2 YYNGEE. Trimming shortened V by 7 bases and J by 5 bases, and 16 bases separated the two germline ends. The DNA of the CDR3 is TGTGCCAGCGGGGAAGGAGGAAGTAGGGCCAACGTCCTGACTTTC. Amino acid sequence: CASGEGGSRANVLTF. Based on the CDR3 plus reference TRBV9 and TRBJ2-6, the full variable domain is DSGVTQTPKHLITATGQRVTLRCSPRSGDLSVYWYQQSLDQGLQFLIQYYNGEERAKGNILERFSAQQFPDLHSELNLSSLELGDSALYFCASGEGGSRANVLTFGAGSRLTVL.

This rearrangement joins TRBV18 to TRBJ2-5; D is uncertain. The CDR3 runs to 14 residues. Trimming stripped 6 bases from V and 5 bases from J, with 16 bases between. Germline-derived CDR1 and CDR2 are KGHSH and LQKENI. CDR3 region: CASSSYREQETQYF. The CDR3 DNA sequence: TGTGCCAGCTCCTCATATAGGGAACAGGAGACCCAGTACTTC.

The V gene is TRBV5-4, the J gene TRBJ2-2, with TRBD1 matching 9 bases. Germline V gene lookup returns CDR1 SGHNT and CDR2 YYREEE (reference sequence). Trimming took 5 bases from V and 7 from J; bases not matched to a gene: 6. The CDR3 spans 14 residues. The CDR3, as DNA: TGTGCCAGCAGGGAACAGGGGGCCGGCGGGGAGCTGTTTTTT. This codes for CASREQGAGGELFF.

This clone was seen just once. This sequence joins TRBV6-2 or TRBV6-3 and TRBJ2-1, with a weak D call TRBD2 (5 bases). Germline assignment: CDR1 MNHEY and CDR2 SVGEGT. Trimming removed 4 bases at V and 8 bases at J, with 12 bases between. This CDR3 comprises 13 residues. The CDR3 sequence: CASSFPLAHEQFF. The CDR3 bases are TGTGCCAGCAGTTTCCCTCTAGCCCATGAGCAGTTCTTC.

J is TRBJ2-3 and V is TRBV11-3; 7 positions match TRBD2. The CDR3 loop spans 14 amino acids. With 5 bases clipped from V and 0 bases from J, the junction kept 2 bases outside the gene matches. The germline CDR1 and CDR2 sequences are SGHNT and YENEEA. DNA of the CDR3: TGTGCCAGCAGCCCGGGACTAAGCACAGATACGCAGTATTTT. Protein sequence: CASSPGLSTDTQYF.

CDR3: CASSLGQASGNTIYF. The CDR3 region has the DNA TGTGCCAGCAGCTTAGGGCAGGCCTCTGGAAACACCATATATTTT. The genes are TRBV7-6 and TRBJ1-3; no clear D. The germline V and J ends were trimmed by 1 base and 0 bases, with 7 bases remaining between them. The CDR3 is made up of 15 amino acids. Per germline, CDR1 SGHVS and CDR2 FNYEAQ.

The chain joins TRBV9 to TRBJ2-7; D is possibly TRBD1 (6 bases). Trimming stripped 5 bases from V and 4 bases from J, with 19 bases between. Per the germline V gene, CDR1 is SGDLS and CDR2 is YYNGEE. This CDR3 is 15 amino acids long. CDR3 coding DNA: TGTGCCAGCAGTACGTCACAGGGCAACCCTTACGAGCAGTACTTC. This codes for CASSTSQGNPYEQYF.

The chain has TRBV25-1 and TRBJ1-1; D is ambiguous. This CDR3 is 13 amino acids long. Trimming took 7 bases from V and 5 from J, leaving 14 bases between them. Germline V gives CDR1 MGHDK, CDR2 SYGVNS. CDR3 sequence: CASTPSEGTEAFF. The CDR3 DNA is TGTGCCAGCACCCCCAGCGAGGGTACTGAAGCTTTCTTT.

The chain joins TRBV24-1 to TRBJ2-5, with a possible D match to TRBD2 (7 bases). The CDR3 has 14 amino acids. Germline lookup yields CDR1 KGHDR and CDR2 SFDVKD. The germline V and J ends were trimmed by 1 base and 5 bases, with 10 bases remaining between them. CDR3 sequence: CATSDFEGGETQYF. The DNA for the CDR3 is TGTGCCACCAGTGATTTTGAGGGGGGGGAGACCCAGTACTTC.

The chain links TRBV28 to TRBJ2-7; D possibly matches TRBD1 or TRBD2 (5 bases each). The CDR3 runs 16 residues. The V and J ends lost 5 bases and 0 bases respectively, with 17 bases between them. The germline V gene has CDR1 MDHEN and CDR2 SYDVKM. CDR3 sequence reads: CASSTSGTVSSYEQYF. The CDR3 region has the DNA TGTGCCAGCAGTACATCCGGGACGGTGAGCTCCTACGAGCAGTACTTC.

The chain links TRBV4-1 to TRBJ1-2; 8 bases agree with TRBD1. The junction had 13 bases not matched to a gene; V was cut back by 2 bases and J by 2 bases. The germline V gene encodes CDR1 MGHRA and CDR2 YSYEKL. CDR3 length: 18 amino acids. This chain's CDR3 is CASSQLFEGQVRNYGYTF. Written as DNA, the CDR3 is TGCGCCAGCAGCCAACTTTTTGAGGGACAGGTCCGAAACTATGGCTACACCTTC.

The rearrangement joins TRBV7-9 to TRBJ2-7, with 9 bases matching TRBD1. CDR3 length: 14 amino acids. In germline, CDR1 is SEHNR, CDR2 FQNEAQ (reference sequence). With 7 bases clipped from V and 5 bases from J, the junction kept 9 bases outside the gene matches. Here the CDR3 reads CASTLGTGLDEQYF. The CDR3 coding sequence is TGTGCCAGCACCCTTGGGACAGGGCTGGACGAGCAGTACTTC.

The rearrangement uses TRBV6-2 or TRBV6-3 and TRBJ2-1, with 7 nucleotides matching TRBD1. The ends lost 0 bases at V and 10 bases at J; junction bases unmatched: 9. The germline gives CDR1 MNHEY, CDR2 SVGEGT. The CDR3 sequence is 15 residues long. The DNA for the CDR3 is TGTGCCAGCAGTTACTCCGGTAGGGGGCGAGTAGAGCAGTTCTTC. Its protein is CASSYSGRGRVEQFF.

The chain couples TRBV6-5 to TRBJ2-1, with 8 nucleotides matching TRBD1. Germline CDR1 MNHEY, CDR2 SVGAGI. The CDR3 is 15 residues long. Trimming removed 6 bases from V and 8 bases from J; junction bases left unmatched: 12. For the CDR3, the DNA is TGTGCCAGCAGGCGTACAGGGGGGTTAAGGGATGAGCAGTTCTTC. Amino acids: CASRRTGGLRDEQFF.

CDR3 nucleotide sequence: TGTGCCAGCACCCACGGAGCCTCCTACGAGCAGTACTTC. Translating gives CASTHGASYEQYF. This chain links TRBV3-1 (or the pseudogene TRBV3-2) with TRBJ2-7; D gene uncertain. There are 13 residues in the CDR3. Germline CDR1 is LGHDT and CDR2 is YNNKEL (reference sequence). The V end was cut by 7 bases, the J end by 0 bases, with 10 bases between.

The rearrangement links TRBV20-1 to TRBJ2-1; 7 bases are a match to TRBD1. In germline, CDR1 is DFQATT, CDR2 SNEGSKA (reference sequence). With V trimmed by 3 bases and J by 8 bases, 10 bases remained unmatched. The CDR3 extends over 14 amino acids. The CDR3 sequence: CSASRDRVQDEQFF. CDR3 coding DNA: TGCAGTGCTAGTCGAGACAGGGTGCAGGATGAGCAGTTCTTC.

This sequence joins TRBV10-3 and TRBJ2-7; perhaps TRBD2 as D (6 bases). The germline gives CDR1 ENHRY, CDR2 SYGVKD. The CDR3 has 15 residues. V was pared by 5 bases and J by 3 bases, with 17 bases between. The CDR3 spells CAISMRDSIDYEQYF. The CDR3 bases are TGTGCCATCAGTATGCGGGACTCCATAGACTACGAGCAGTACTTC.

V and J are TRBV7-8 and TRBJ1-5; TRBD1 is a possible D gene (6 bases). Looked up from germline, CDR1 is SGHVS and CDR2 is FQNEAQ. The CDR3 is 14 residues long. Deletions cut 1 base from V and 7 bases from J, with 11 bases between. DNA of the CDR3: TGTGCCAGCAGCTTAGACGGGACATGGCAGCCCCAGCATTTT. It encodes CASSLDGTWQPQHF.

The chain employs TRBV28 and TRBJ2-2, with D possibly matching TRBD1 (5 bases). Trimming cost V 8 bases and J 6 bases, with 16 bases left between them. Germline V gene sequence: CDR1 MDHEN, CDR2 SYDVKM. The CDR3 contains 14 residues. CDR3 bases: TGTGCCAGCGCCGCAGGGATCAATGCCGGGGAGCTGTTTTTT. It yields the protein CASAAGINAGELFF.